This entry lists 7 T cell receptor beta chains sequenced from one sample in a study of early T cells in non-severe SARS-CoV-2 infection. One entry per CDR3 protein, called by TCRdb with MiXCR from the 5' RACE reads. The table has about 99,000 distinct CDR3 sequences, 16% seen once. The sample consisted of whole blood. These TCRs come from an adult who was a healthcare worker with PCR-confirmed SARS-CoV-2 infection or an uninfected control (not recorded which).

The chain employs TRBV6-2 or TRBV6-3 and TRBJ2-7; the D is unclear. This CDR3 spans 15 amino acids. The V and J ends lost 5 bases and 0 bases respectively, with 14 bases between them. Germline CDR1 and CDR2: MNHEY and SVGEGT. The DNA for the CDR3 is TGTGCCAGCAGTCCAAGAAGGTGGGCCTCCTACGAGCAGTACTTC. Translation: CASSPRRWASYEQYF.

This chain links TRBV7-2 with TRBJ1-6, with D perhaps TRBD1 (5 bases). Trimming removed 2 bases from V and 5 bases from J, with 7 bases in between. Per germline, CDR1 SGHTA and CDR2 FQGNSA. The CDR3 runs to 14 residues. In DNA, the CDR3 is TGTGCCAGCAGCTTAAACAGGAATAATTCACCCCTCCACTTT. It specifies CASSLNRNNSPLHF.

This clonotype was observed a few times. The rearrangement uses TRBV5-4 and TRBJ2-7, with TRBD2 as a possible D gene (5 bases). V dropped 2 bases and J dropped 2 bases, with 17 bases sitting between them. The length of the CDR3 is 16 residues. From germline, CDR1 is SGHNT and CDR2 YYREEE (reference sequence). CDR3 amino acids: CASSFYLRGSTYEQYF. CDR3 DNA sequence: TGTGCCAGCAGCTTTTATCTACGGGGTTCCACCTACGAGCAGTACTTC.

There are a few counts of this clonotype. The CDR3: CASSETYGGLGTEAFF. The CDR3 DNA reads as TGCGCCAGCAGTGAGACATACGGGGGGCTGGGCACTGAAGCTTTCTTT. The chain couples TRBV10-2 to TRBJ1-1; D might be TRBD1 (6 bases). Per the germline V gene, CDR1 is WSHSY and CDR2 is SAAADI. The CDR3 consists of 16 residues. Trimming left V 2 bases short and J 4 bases short, with 17 bases between.

The rearrangement uses TRBV18 and TRBJ1-2; TRBD1 agrees at 7 bases. The CDR3 contains 13 residues. Germline CDR1 is KGHSH and CDR2 is LQKENI. Trimming cost V 3 bases and J 6 bases; bases outside gene matches: 4. The CDR3 loop reads CASSPGGGDGYTF. The DNA for the CDR3 is TGTGCCAGCTCACCTGGAGGGGGCGATGGCTACACCTTC.

The chain joins TRBV7-8 to TRBJ1-4; tentatively, D is TRBD1 (6 bases). This CDR3 spans 14 amino acids. Germline CDR1 and CDR2: SGHVS and FQNEAQ. V lost 5 bases and J lost 4, with 11 bases in between. CDR3 nucleotides: TGTGCCAGCAGCCACCGGACAGATAATGAAAAACTGTTTTTT. Translated: CASSHRTDNEKLFF.

The J gene is TRBJ2-1, the V gene TRBV29-1, with unresolved D. Germline values: CDR1 SQVTM, CDR2 ANQGSEA. V was pared by 1 base and J by 7 bases, with 5 bases between. There are 11 residues in the CDR3. The CDR3 protein is CSVEVANEQFF. DNA of the CDR3: TGCAGCGTTGAAGTTGCGAATGAGCAGTTCTTC.